This T cell receptor beta chain was documented in a study of OX40 agonist ivuxolimab in advanced cancers. Assay: immunoSEQ multiplex PCR; the TCRdb copy retains only in-frame clones and omits some. The sample has 60,000 or so clones, around 92% seen once. Germline CDR1 and CDR2: WNHNN and SYGVQD (reference sequence). This CDR3 spans 15 amino acids. Trimming removed 2 bases from V and 7 bases from J; junction bases left unmatched: 4. Specimen: CD4+ or CD8+ T cells sorted from blood, collected in a trial of the OX40 agonist ivuxolimab. This chain links TRBV10-1 with TRBJ2-1, with 11 nucleotides matching TRBD2. This clonotype was obtained from an adult with an advanced solid tumor such as melanoma, head and neck, liver or kidney cancer. CDR3 DNA: TGCGCCAGCAGTGAGGCTAGCGGGGGGTGGAATGAGCAGTTCTTC. Protein: CASSEASGGWNEQFF.